This T cell receptor (beta chain) emerged from a study of T cell responses to AZD1222 COVID-19 vaccine (dated by TCRdb to the early 2020s). The study in broad terms: AZD1222 recipients with second doses at about 4 weeks or about 12 weeks were pooled, because spike-specific TCR depth and breadth did not differ between schedules. A total of under 250 trial participants underwent TCR sequencing, of whom around 210 had received two doses of AZD1222 and some 25 had received two doses of the MenACWY control vaccine. Trial participants were enrolled by age into subgroups of 18-55, 56-69 and 70-plus years, and roughly 160, 29 and 62 TCR-sequenced participants, respectively, were included in these subgroups. Results the study describes overall, beyond this receptor: Vaccine-associated CD4 TCRs spanned the whole spike protein, with dominant responses in regions 160-218 and 743-854. Because no day 14 peak-response samples were available, repertoires were characterized only after the peak T cell response. Conclusions about previously exposed vaccinees are limited because only six or seven AZD1222 recipients were SARS-CoV-2 seropositive at baseline. After two AZD1222 doses, both the breadth and the depth of spike-specific TCRs were significantly higher than at day 0 and than in MenACWY recipients. The 56-69-year group was small, and its depth increase did not reach significance, likely because of low power. Most participants were white British and females outnumbered males, and the authors suggested that clonal diversity may have been underestimated. Reportedly, close to half of the unique spike-specific TCRs recognized epitopes lying outside the regions that are mutated in the B.1.351 and B.1.1.7 variants.

This clone has just one count. No cognate antigen has been identified for it. No clone much larger than this one lies a single base away; base qualities are absent. The cysteine opens and the phenylalanine closes a CDR3 of 15 amino acids. Left in the record is the CDR3 DNA by itself, 45 bases read in frame from the first base. Relative to germline, V is missing 4 bases and J is missing 8 bases, with 9 bases of the junction outside any gene match. In the germline V gene, CDR1 corresponds to SGHRS and CDR2 to YFSETQ. In light of the paper, this sample's time point label describes: baseline before first vaccination. Samples from vaccinated people were obtained from the UK trials COV001 and COV002, which included a single-blind randomized controlled phase 2/3 trial of AZD1222 (ChAdOx1 nCoV-19) in healthy adults. Trial participant PBMC samples were collected at day 0 and day 28 after the second dose for TCRbeta chain sequencing.

The CDR3 regions of human TCRbeta chains were analyzed by immunosequencing. Regarding the original processing steps: Repertoire TCRs were matched against a reference library of SARS-CoV-2-specific TCRs generated with the MIRA antigen-specificity platform. Breadth was defined as the fraction of unique TCRs that were SARS-CoV-2-associated. Depth was defined as the fraction of total T cells that were SARS-CoV-2-associated. Using the MIRA data, each spike-specific TCR was mapped to the spike region that the TCR reacts to and placed in a CD4 or CD8 class. Log10-transformed breadth and depth values were compared by one-way ANOVA with Sidak's multiple comparisons tests. TCRdb carries this immuneACCESS record with in-frame sequences only. Its versions omit some clonotypes, under half of them owing to an unresolved V gene in the studies checked, with the rest unexplained. V and J calls and clone size follow that table, whereas D and trimming were derived from the DNA. Across this sample there are 80,000 or so clones, with around four fifths seen only once. The ten largest make up 2.9% of the sample.

The receptor chain draws on TRBV5-1 and TRBJ2-1; the junction holds 10 bases that match TRBD2. The sequenced sample was peripheral blood, obtained on day 0 of AZD1222 vaccination. The clonotype originates from an adult in good health. This receptor carries the CDR3 CASSPAGGPLYEQFF. The sequence in DNA is TGCGCCAGCAGCCCAGCGGGAGGGCCTCTCTATGAGCAGTTCTTC.